The next 21 T cell receptor beta chains were all read from a single sample in a study of identical twins. TCRdb reprocessed the 5' RACE reads with MiXCR, giving one entry per CDR3 protein. The sample shows a few hundred thousand distinct CDR3 sequences, 18% of them seen only once. The specimen was naive T cells sorted from blood. These receptors were taken from a man aged 50 or older in good health.

This clonotype was observed a few times. The chain recombines TRBV5-1 with TRBJ2-5; D is unresolved. CDR3 size: 15 residues. Deletions cut 2 bases from V and 1 base from J, with 12 bases between. Germline loops: CDR1 SGHRS, CDR2 YFSETQ. The CDR3 protein is CASSLGGSGQETQYF. DNA for the CDR3: TGCGCCAGCAGCTTAGGTGGATCTGGCCAAGAGACCCAGTACTTC.

The chain joins TRBV28 to TRBJ2-7; D gene unclear. CDR3 length equals 13 residues. The germline gives CDR1 MDHEN, CDR2 SYDVKM. V was cut by 2 bases and J by 2 bases, with 7 bases left in between. CDR3 DNA sequence: TGTGCCAGCAGTTTAAAGGGCCCCTACGAGCAGTACTTC. Its translation: CASSLKGPYEQYF.

A remark on this clonotype: This may come from a read error, since a much larger clone is one base off. The rearrangement links TRBV7-2 to TRBJ2-1; D unclear. This CDR3 spans 14 amino acids. Trimming removed 5 bases from V and 5 bases from J, with 13 bases in between. The germline gives CDR1 SGHTA, CDR2 FQGNSA. Here the CDR3 reads CASSPRPNHNEQFF. DNA for the CDR3: TGTGCCAGCAGCCCGAGACCCAACCACAATGAGCAGTTCTTC.

The rearrangement uses TRBV7-9 and TRBJ2-4, with TRBD1 as a possible D gene (5 bases). The germline gives CDR1 SEHNR, CDR2 FQNEAQ (reference sequence). The CDR3 has 14 amino acids. Trimming took off 5 bases at V and 9 bases at J, with 17 bases between the two ends. CDR3 coding DNA: TGTGCCAGCAGCCCACAGGCCCTAGTCGTCATTCAGTACTTC. Its translation is CASSPQALVVIQYF.

The chain uses TRBV3-1 and TRBJ2-4; TRBD2 matches at 8 bases. This CDR3 is built from 16 residues. CDR1 LGHDT and CDR2 YNNKEL come from the germline V gene (reference sequence). Trimming removed 0 bases from V and 1 base from J; junction bases left unmatched: 2. The DNA for the CDR3 is TGTGCCAGCAGCCAAGAGGGACTAGGCGCCAAAAACATTCAGTACTTC. This translates into CASSQEGLGAKNIQYF.

This clonotype was seen a few times. J is TRBJ2-1 and V is TRBV15; D gene unclear. V shed 0 bases and J shed 10 bases, with 7 bases lying between them. The CDR3 consists of 12 residues. The V gene's germline CDR1 is LNHNV and CDR2 YYDKDF (reference sequence). The DNA of the CDR3 is TGTGCCACCAGCAGAGAAGGACGGGAGCAGTTCTTC. Its protein product is CATSREGREQFF.

The sample holds many counts of this clonotype. The chain combines TRBV3-1 with TRBJ1-4; the D is unclear. Trimming stripped 2 bases from V and 1 base from J, with 5 bases between. Germline-derived CDR1 and CDR2 are LGHDT and YNNKEL (reference sequence). The CDR3 runs to 14 residues. Here the CDR3 reads CASSQYRTNEKLFF. CDR3 sequence (DNA): TGTGCCAGCAGCCAATACCGAACTAATGAAAAACTGTTTTTT.

The gene calls are TRBV5-8 and TRBJ2-3; possibly TRBD2 for D (6 bases). V lost 7 bases and J 2 bases, leaving 14 bases between the germline ends. Germline V gene lookup returns CDR1 SGHTS and CDR2 YDEGEE. The CDR3 runs to 14 residues. CDR3 bases: TGTGCCAGCCGAGGACGGGAGTACACAGATACGCAGTATTTT. Translation: CASRGREYTDTQYF.

This clonotype was counted ten times or more. V is TRBV27 and J is TRBJ2-3; 10 nucleotides align to TRBD2. Germline V lookup: CDR1 MNHEY, CDR2 SMNVEV (reference sequence). Unmatched junction bases numbered 8, after V lost 6 bases and J lost 8 bases. The CDR3 is 14 residues long. CDR3 DNA sequence: TGTGCCAGCAGACAGGGACTAGCGAGTGGTACGCAGTATTTT. Its translation: CASRQGLASGTQYF.

This clonotype was recorded a few times. The gene calls are TRBV12-3 or TRBV12-4 and TRBJ2-7; 7 positions match TRBD1. This CDR3 is 16 amino acids long. V lost 3 bases, J lost 9 bases, and 17 bases stayed unmatched. CDR3 DNA: TGTGCCAGCAGTTTCGCTGGGGGACAGAGCAGGAATGTGCAGTACTTC. Translated, it gives CASSFAGGQSRNVQYF.

The chain couples TRBV7-2 to TRBJ2-3, with D uncertain. V was trimmed by 1 base and J by 1 base, leaving 9 bases between them. The germline V gene has CDR1 SGHTA and CDR2 FQGNSA. CDR3 size: 15 residues. The CDR3 bases are TGTGCCAGCAGCTTAGTCAGTACAGGCACAGATACGCAGTATTTT. As protein: CASSLVSTGTDTQYF.

This clonotype appeared a single time. V is TRBV29-1 and J is TRBJ2-3, with 13 bases aligning to TRBD2. Unmatched junction bases numbered 15, after V lost 8 bases and J lost 4 bases. Germline V gene sequence: CDR1 SQVTM, CDR2 ANQGSEA. The CDR3 is 17 residues long. CDR3 nucleotides: TGCAGCTTCCAGGGACTAGCGGGAAGAGTTGCGGCAGATACGCAGTATTTT. It codes for CSFQGLAGRVAADTQYF.

The chain has TRBV4-2 and TRBJ2-1, with TRBD2 identical over 13 bases. After removal of 4 bases from V and 5 bases from J, the junction contained 8 bases not matched to a gene. Germline CDR1 is LGHNA and CDR2 is YNFKEQ. The CDR3 runs 17 residues. The CDR3: CASSPHPTSGGDNEQFF. The DNA of the CDR3 is TGTGCCAGCAGCCCCCATCCTACTAGCGGGGGGGACAATGAGCAGTTCTTC.

This clonotype was counted between two and nine times. The chain links TRBV4-3 to TRBJ2-3, with TRBD1 as a possible D gene (6 bases). CDR3 length: 18 residues. The V and J ends lost 1 base and 0 bases respectively, with 17 bases between them. Germline V gives CDR1 LGHNA, CDR2 YSLEER. The CDR3 sequence is CASSQANRRTDSTDTQYF. The CDR3, as DNA: TGCGCCAGCAGCCAAGCAAATCGTAGGACAGATAGCACAGATACGCAGTATTTT.

This sequence joins TRBV6-1 and TRBJ2-1; TRBD2 matches 7 bases. This CDR3 has 14 amino acids. Trimming cost V 6 bases and J 5 bases; bases outside gene matches: 7. CDR1 MNHNS and CDR2 SASEGT come from the germline V gene. The CDR3 DNA is TGTGCCAGCAGGTCAAGGCTAGCGGACAATGAGCAGTTCTTC. Translated: CASRSRLADNEQFF.

This clonotype was seen a few times. The V call is TRBV6-2 or TRBV6-3, the J call TRBJ1-1; D possibly corresponds to TRBD1 (5 bases). This CDR3 is built from 16 residues. Germline V gives CDR1 MNHEY, CDR2 SVGEGT. Trimming took 6 bases from V and 0 from J, leaving 17 bases between them. CDR3 nucleotide sequence: TGTGCCAGCAGAACCGACAGCTTACTCATGAACACTGAAGCTTTCTTT. Amino acid sequence: CASRTDSLLMNTEAFF.

The chain carries TRBV9 and TRBJ2-1, with a weak D call TRBD1 (6 bases). CDR1 is SGDLS, CDR2 YYNGEE, per germline. The CDR3 loop spans 16 amino acids. V lost 4 bases and J lost 2, with 16 bases in between. Here the CDR3 DNA reads TGTGCCAGCAGCCCCAGGACAGTAGGCACCTACAATGAGCAGTTCTTC. Translating it yields CASSPRTVGTYNEQFF.

This clonotype was counted many times. The chain combines TRBV30 with TRBJ2-1; no clear D gene. Trimming stripped 0 bases from V and 8 bases from J, with 5 bases between. Germline V gene lookup returns CDR1 GTSNPN and CDR2 SVGIG (reference sequence). The CDR3 is 11 residues long. The CDR3 is CAWSVRHEQFF. The CDR3 bases are TGTGCCTGGAGTGTACGGCATGAGCAGTTCTTC.

This sequence joins TRBV7-3 and TRBJ2-7; D remains ambiguous. V dropped 2 bases and J dropped 4 bases, with 12 bases sitting between them. Per germline, CDR1 SGHTA and CDR2 FQGTGA. The CDR3 runs to 14 residues. The CDR3 DNA is TGTGCCAGCAGCTTACAGGCAGGAAAATACGAGCAGTACTTC. Its translation is CASSLQAGKYEQYF.

The chain has TRBV7-9 and TRBJ1-4; TRBD1 aligns across 10 bases. The V gene end was trimmed by 5 bases and the J gene end by 6 bases; junction bases not matched to a gene: 3. This CDR3 is built from 14 residues. Germline assignment: CDR1 SEHNR and CDR2 FQNEAQ (reference sequence). The CDR3 region has the DNA TGTGCCAGCAGCCCCGGGACAGGGGATGAAAAACTGTTTTTT. Its protein is CASSPGTGDEKLFF.

In its sample, this clonotype was seen a few times. The rearrangement joins TRBV6-5 to TRBJ2-5, with D possibly being TRBD2 (5 bases). CDR1 is MNHEY and CDR2 is SVGAGI in the germline V gene. The CDR3 totals 15 residues. Trimming took 4 bases from V and 2 from J, leaving 14 bases between them. CDR3 in DNA: TGTGCCAGCAGTTTCGACCCCGGAGGTCAAGAGACCCAGTACTTC. Translating it yields CASSFDPGGQETQYF.